A single sample gave rise to the 2 T cell receptor beta chains below, sequenced in a study of blood T cell repertoires in COVID-19. The data were produced by immunoSEQ multiplex PCR, yet TCRdb's version contains in-frame clones alone and is incomplete. The sample gives hundreds of thousands of clones, roughly 87% of which show up once; 0.8% to 0.9% is in the top ten. Sequencing input: peripheral blood. These receptor sequences come from a man aged 18 to 29 with COVID-19, enrolled during active disease.

As for this clone: Compared with germline, one end of the junction differs, possibly owing to a read error. The V call is TRBV7-7, the J call TRBJ2-1; a possible D gene is TRBD1 (5 bases). The CDR3 has 16 amino acids. Germline CDR1 SSHAT, CDR2 FNYEAQ (reference sequence). DNA of the CDR3: TGTGCTAGCAGCTTGTTAGGCCAGGGCAATTACAATGAGCAGTTCTTC. Protein product: CASSLLGQGNYNEQFF.

The chain recombines TRBV25-1 with TRBJ2-5; possible D gene TRBD1, 6 bases. The CDR3 consists of 14 residues. CDR1 and CDR2 from the germline V gene are MGHDK and SYGVNS. Trimming shortened V by 2 bases and J by 3 bases, and 10 bases separated the two germline ends. CDR3 bases: TGTGCCAGCAGTGAACCCCGGACAGAAGAGACCCAGTACTTC. This sequence encodes CASSEPRTEETQYF.